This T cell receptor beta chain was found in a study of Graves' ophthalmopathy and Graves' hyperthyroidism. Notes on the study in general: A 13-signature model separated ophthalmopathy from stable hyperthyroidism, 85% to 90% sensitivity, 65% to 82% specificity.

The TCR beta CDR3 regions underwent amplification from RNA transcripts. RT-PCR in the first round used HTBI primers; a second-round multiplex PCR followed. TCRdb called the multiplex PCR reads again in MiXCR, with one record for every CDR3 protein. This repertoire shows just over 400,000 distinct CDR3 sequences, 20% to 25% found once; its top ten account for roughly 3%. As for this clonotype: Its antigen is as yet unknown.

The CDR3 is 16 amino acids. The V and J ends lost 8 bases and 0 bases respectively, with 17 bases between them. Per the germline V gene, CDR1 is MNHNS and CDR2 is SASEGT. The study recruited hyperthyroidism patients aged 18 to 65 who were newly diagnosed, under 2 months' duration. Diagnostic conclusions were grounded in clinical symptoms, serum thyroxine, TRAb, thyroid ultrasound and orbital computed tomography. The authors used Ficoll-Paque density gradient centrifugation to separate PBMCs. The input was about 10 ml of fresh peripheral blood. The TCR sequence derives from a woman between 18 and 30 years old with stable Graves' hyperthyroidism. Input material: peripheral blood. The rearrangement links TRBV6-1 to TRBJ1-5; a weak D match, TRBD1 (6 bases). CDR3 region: CASSLQGEVSNQPQHF. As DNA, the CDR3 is TGTGCCAGCTCCTTACAGGGAGAGGTTAGCAATCAGCCCCAGCATTTT.